The clone carrying this T cell receptor (beta chain) was recorded once. These data are taken from a study of blood T cell repertoires in COVID-19. Sequencing was performed with immunoSEQ multiplex PCR; in TCRdb, only in-frame clones are kept and a portion is missing. There are approximately 230,000 clones in the sample; around 80% occur only once, and over 12% lies in the top ten. The CDR3 is 15 residues long. Germline CDR1 is SGHTA and CDR2 is FQGNSA. V lost 5 bases and J lost 4, with 15 bases in between. Sequencing was done on a sample of PBMCs or T cells enriched from blood (not recorded which). The chain employs TRBV7-2 and TRBJ1-3, with D uncertain. This sequence was found in a man in his forties who had recovered from COVID-19. The CDR3 protein is CASSPDSGGGNTIYF. The CDR3 DNA follows: TGTGCCAGCAGCCCTGATTCAGGTGGGGGAAACACCATATATTTT.